This T cell receptor beta chain comes out of a study of cytomegalovirus exposure and HLA in healthy donors. The PCR had 60 Vbeta and 13 Jbeta primers. TCRdb's copy holds only in-frame clones and misses some; the assay was immunoSEQ multiplex PCR. The data contain roughly 150,000 clones, 70% to 90% of them singletons. The CDR3 spans 16 residues. Germline values: CDR1 SGDLS, CDR2 YYNGEE. J was trimmed by 4 bases and V by 2 bases; bases with no gene match: 4. The TCR was taken from a woman in her late teens or twenties in good health and CMV-seronegative. This rearrangement joins TRBV9 to TRBJ2-3, with 13 bases identical to TRBD2. The sequencing input was PBMCs. The CDR3 nucleotides read TGTGCCAGCAGCGTTCGGACTAGCGGGAGCTCAGATACGCAGTATTTT. It is translated as CASSVRTSGSSDTQYF.